This passage covers 21 T cell receptor beta chains from one sample sequenced in a study of blood T cell repertoires in COVID-19. The table came from immunoSEQ multiplex PCR; TCRdb's copy has only in-frame clones and leaves some out. Of 250,000 or so clones listed, 80% to 85% are singletons. Source material: peripheral blood. Receptor source: a woman in her thirties or forties who had recovered from COVID-19.

The rearrangement links TRBV5-1 to TRBJ2-2, with TRBD1 identical over 9 bases. This CDR3 is 16 amino acids long. With V trimmed by 7 bases and J by 2 bases, 9 bases remained unmatched. Germline loops: CDR1 SGHRS, CDR2 YFSETQ. The CDR3 here is CASAGTGKPNTGELFF. CDR3 coding DNA: TGCGCCAGCGCCGGGACAGGGAAACCTAACACCGGGGAGCTGTTTTTT.

The chain is built from TRBV12-2 and TRBJ2-5; TRBD1 is taken as the D call from the table, unchecked against the DNA. TRBV12-2 corresponds to a pseudogene. The CDR3 spans 13 residues. The CDR3 loop is CASRSRGRETQYF. DNA for the CDR3: TGTGCAAGTCGCTCAAGGGGGCGTGAGACCCAGTACTTC.

The genes are TRBV2 and TRBJ1-1; TRBD1 aligns across 8 bases. The length of the CDR3 is 14 residues. V was pared by 9 bases and J by 5 bases, with 11 bases of the junction left unmatched. Germline V gene sequence: CDR1 SNHLY, CDR2 FYNNEI. The CDR3 region has the DNA TGTGCCAGTGATCTCGACAGGGGTGAAACTGAAGCTTTCTTT. This translates into CASDLDRGETEAFF.

The V and J genes are TRBV6-5 and TRBJ1-5; D unclear. The CDR3 is 13 residues long. Per the germline V gene, CDR1 is MNHEY and CDR2 is SVGAGI. Trimming stripped 4 bases from V and 11 bases from J, with 15 bases between. CDR3 protein: CASSSPEGGAQHF. The CDR3, as DNA: TGTGCCAGCAGTTCCCCGGAGGGTGGGGCCCAGCATTTT.

A single count supports this clone. The chain employs TRBV12-3 or TRBV12-4 and TRBJ1-4; D remains unclear. This CDR3 spans 13 amino acids. V shed 3 bases and J shed 1 base, with 3 bases lying between them. The CDR3 DNA is TGTGCCAGCAGTTTTCTAACTAATGAAAAACTGTTTTTT. Translating it yields CASSFLTNEKLFF.

This chain's CDR3 is CSASRRGGRYEQYF. The CDR3 DNA is TGCAGTGCTAGTCGGCGCGGGGGTAGATACGAGCAGTACTTC. The chain couples TRBV20-1 to TRBJ2-7; 7 bases match TRBD2. J was trimmed by 4 bases and V by 3 bases; bases with no gene match: 9. Per germline, CDR1 DFQATT and CDR2 SNEGSKA (reference sequence). The CDR3 is 14 residues long.

CDR3 nucleotides: TGTGCCAGCAGTTACTCGGGACTAGCTAATGTGAACACCGGGGAGCTGTTTTTT. It encodes CASSYSGLANVNTGELFF. The chain joins TRBV6-2 or TRBV6-3 to TRBJ2-2; 9 positions match TRBD2. Germline assignment: CDR1 MNHEY and CDR2 SVGEGT. The CDR3 length is 18 residues. V dropped 0 bases and J dropped 1; count of bases not matched to a gene: 6.

The gene calls are TRBV6-5 and TRBJ2-7, with 7 bases fitting TRBD1. Trimming removed 6 bases from V and 6 bases from J; junction bases left unmatched: 14. CDR3 length equals 15 residues. Per the germline V gene, CDR1 is MNHEY and CDR2 is SVGAGI. CDR3 sequence: CASSSHDRDNVEQYF. As DNA, the CDR3 is TGTGCCAGCAGCTCCCATGACAGGGATAATGTCGAGCAGTACTTC.

The chain uses TRBV3-1 (or the pseudogene TRBV3-2) and TRBJ2-2; the match to TRBD1 covers 10 bases. The CDR3 consists of 17 residues. Per the germline V gene, CDR1 is LGHDT and CDR2 is YNNKEL (reference sequence). J lost 5 bases, V lost 0 bases, and 6 bases had no gene match. The CDR3 DNA is TGTGCCAGCAGCCAAGACCCGGACAGGGGGAAAACCGGGGAGCTGTTTTTT. It is translated as CASSQDPDRGKTGELFF.

This chain joins TRBV19 and TRBJ2-2, with D perhaps matching TRBD2 (6 bases). CDR3 size: 16 residues. CDR1 LNHDA and CDR2 SQIVND come from the germline V gene (reference sequence). V dropped 5 bases and J dropped 6 bases, with 19 bases sitting between them. The CDR3 DNA is TGTGCCAGTAGTCTTTCGGGACTCCTAAAGGCCGGGGAGCTGTTTTTT. Translating gives CASSLSGLLKAGELFF. The variable domain in full, with the rest retrieved from reference TRBV19 and TRBJ2-2, is DGGITQSPKYLFRKEGQNVTLSCEQNLNHDAMYWYRQDPGQGLRLIYYSQIVNDFQKGDIAEGYSVSREKKESFPLTVTSAQKNPTAFYLCASSLSGLLKAGELFFGEGSRLTVL.

This clone was counted a single time. This chain connects TRBV6-5 to TRBJ2-5, with 8 positions matching TRBD1. The CDR3 consists of 13 residues. V lost 10 bases to trimming and J lost 5 bases; unmatched junction nucleotides: 9. Germline loops: CDR1 MNHEY, CDR2 SVGAGI. Here the CDR3 reads CATLRQGRETQYF. The CDR3 region has the DNA TGTGCCACCCTCCGACAGGGGAGGGAGACCCAGTACTTC.

The rearrangement uses TRBV27 and TRBJ2-7; D not resolved. The CDR3 spans 12 residues. Germline-derived CDR1 and CDR2 are MNHEY and SMNVEV (reference sequence). Trimming took off 3 bases at V and 6 bases at J, with 9 bases between the two ends. Here the CDR3 DNA reads TGTGCCAGCAGTTTTAATAGTCGCGAGCAGTACTTC. Its translation: CASSFNSREQYF.

The chain employs TRBV28 and TRBJ1-1; D gene ambiguous. The germline gives CDR1 MDHEN, CDR2 SYDVKM. V was shortened by 4 bases and J by 8 bases, with 20 bases between the two germline ends. The CDR3 extends over 15 amino acids. The CDR3 spells CASSSDSVLAVEAFF. In DNA, the CDR3 is TGTGCCAGCAGTTCGGACTCCGTCTTGGCTGTGGAAGCTTTCTTT. Full variable domain (remainder filled in from reference TRBV28 and TRBJ1-1): DVKVTQSSRYLVKRTGEKVFLECVQDMDHENMFWYRQDPGLGLRLIYFSYDVKMKEKGDIPEGYSVSREKKERFSLILESASTNQTSMYLCASSSDSVLAVEAFFGQGTRLTVV.

V gene TRBV5-1 combines with J gene TRBJ1-4, with 7 bases matching TRBD1. The CDR3 length is 18 residues. The ends lost 4 bases at V and 2 bases at J; junction bases unmatched: 14. Germline CDR1 SGHRS, CDR2 YFSETQ. The CDR3 here is CASSALRDSATTNEKLFF. The CDR3 nucleotides are TGCGCCAGCAGCGCCCTCCGGGACAGTGCTACCACTAATGAAAAACTGTTTTTT.

This clone was counted a few times. The chain combines TRBV5-1 with TRBJ1-2; a weak D match, TRBD1 (5 bases). The CDR3 has 15 residues. V shed 3 bases and J shed 8 bases, with 20 bases lying between them. In germline, CDR1 is SGHRS, CDR2 YFSETQ. Written as DNA, the CDR3 is TGCGCCAGCAGCTACAGCCTCCAGGGTTTGTACGGCTACACCTTC. Protein: CASSYSLQGLYGYTF.

The V call is TRBV5-4, the J call TRBJ2-7; D may be TRBD2 (7 bases). Trimming shortened V by 0 bases and J by 5 bases, and 12 bases separated the two germline ends. The germline V gene encodes CDR1 SGHNT and CDR2 YYREEE (reference sequence). This CDR3 is built from 14 residues. For the CDR3, the DNA is TGTGCCAGCAGCTTGGCCGGGGGGCGCAACGAGCAGTACTTC. It translates to CASSLAGGRNEQYF.

The chain employs TRBV5-1 and TRBJ1-2; the D gene is possibly TRBD1 (6 bases). The CDR3 runs 15 residues. V was pared by 0 bases and J by 7 bases, with 16 bases between. Germline V gene lookup returns CDR1 SGHRS and CDR2 YFSETQ. CDR3 region: CASSLGLGAPSGYTF. In DNA form, the CDR3 reads TGCGCCAGCAGCTTGGGGTTGGGGGCGCCTAGTGGCTACACCTTC.

The chain combines TRBV19 with TRBJ1-5; D may be TRBD1 (6 bases). This CDR3 is built from 15 residues. The V end was cut by 7 bases, the J end by 2 bases, with 15 bases between. Germline V CDR1 and CDR2: LNHDA, SQIVND (reference sequence). CDR3: CASTVDSQGNQPQHF. The CDR3 bases are TGTGCCAGTACCGTGGACAGTCAGGGCAATCAGCCCCAGCATTTT.

The chain has TRBV14 and TRBJ2-3; TRBD1 matches at 7 bases. CDR3 length: 14 residues. V shed 5 bases, J shed 4 bases, and the junction held 6 bases outside the gene matches. The V gene's germline CDR1 is SGHDN and CDR2 FVKESK. CDR3 protein: CASSSHRGSDTQYF. CDR3 sequence (DNA): TGTGCCAGCAGCTCTCACAGGGGTTCAGATACGCAGTATTTT. Complete variable domain (other parts from reference TRBV14 and TRBJ2-3): EAGVTQFPSHSVIEKGQTVTLRCDPISGHDNLYWYRRVMGKEIKFLLHFVKESKQDESGMPNNRFLAERTGGTYSTLKVQPAELEDSGVYFCASSSHRGSDTQYFGPGTRLTVL.

The rearrangement joins TRBV4-2 to TRBJ2-7, with a possible D match to TRBD2 (5 bases). Germline V gene sequence: CDR1 LGHNA, CDR2 YNFKEQ. The V gene lost 0 bases and the J gene lost 5 bases, with 11 bases spanning the gap. The CDR3 has 14 residues. CDR3 region: CASSQDRGSDEQYF. CDR3 bases: TGTGCCAGCAGCCAAGATCGGGGTTCGGACGAGCAGTACTTC.

This clone showed up many times. This sequence joins TRBV3-1 (or the pseudogene TRBV3-2) and TRBJ1-2; D may be TRBD1 (6 bases). This CDR3 spans 15 amino acids. Trimming shortened V by 4 bases and J by 4 bases, and 16 bases separated the two germline ends. Germline CDR1 is LGHDT and CDR2 is YNNKEL (reference sequence). CDR3 in amino acids: CASSLGGSVAYGYTF. CDR3 nucleotide sequence: TGTGCCAGCAGCCTAGGGGGTTCAGTAGCCTATGGCTACACCTTC.